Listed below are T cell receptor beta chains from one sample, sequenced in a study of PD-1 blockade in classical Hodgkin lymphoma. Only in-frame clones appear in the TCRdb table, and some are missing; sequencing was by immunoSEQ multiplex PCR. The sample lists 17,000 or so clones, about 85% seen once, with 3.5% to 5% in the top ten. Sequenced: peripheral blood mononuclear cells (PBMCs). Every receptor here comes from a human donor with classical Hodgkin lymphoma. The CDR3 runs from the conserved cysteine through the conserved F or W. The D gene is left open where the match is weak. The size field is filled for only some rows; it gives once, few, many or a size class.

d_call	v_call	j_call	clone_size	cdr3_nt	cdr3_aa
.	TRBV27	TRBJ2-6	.	TGTGCCAGCAGTTTATTGGGAGCTGGGGCCAACGTCCTGACTTTC	CASSLLGAGANVLTF
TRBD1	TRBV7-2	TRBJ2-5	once	TGTGCCAGCAGTCACGACAGGGGAGAGACCCAGTACTTC	CASSHDRGETQYF
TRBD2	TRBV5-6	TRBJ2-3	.	TGTGCCAGCAGCTTACTAGCGACGAGCACAGATACGCAGTATTTT	CASSLLATSTDTQYF
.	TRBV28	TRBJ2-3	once	TGTGCCAGCAGTCCACAAGGACAGGATACGCAGTATTTT	CASSPQGQDTQYF
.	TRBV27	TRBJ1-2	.	TGTGCCAGCAGACTTGGAGAATTCTATGGCTACACCTTC	CASRLGEFYGYTF
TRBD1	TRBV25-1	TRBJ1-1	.	TGTGCCAGCAGTGATAGACAGGGAGGGGACACTGAAGCTTTCTTT	CASSDRQGGDTEAFF
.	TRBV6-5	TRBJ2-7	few	TGTGCCAGCAGTCCCCAGGGTCCCTACGAGCAGTACTTC	CASSPQGPYEQYF
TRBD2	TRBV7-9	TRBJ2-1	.	TGTGCCAGCAGCTTAGCGGCCAGCGGGAGGACCTACAATGAGCAGTTCTTC	CASSLAASGRTYNEQFF
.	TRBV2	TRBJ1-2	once	TGTGCCAGCAACAGAGACTATGGCTACACCTTC	CASNRDYGYTF
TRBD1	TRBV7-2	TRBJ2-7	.	TGTGCCAGCAGCTCCCGGACAGGTTCTACCTACGAGCAGTACTTC	CASSSRTGSTYEQYF
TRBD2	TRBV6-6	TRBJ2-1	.	TGTGCCAGCAGTTTCGGGACTAGCGGCAATGAGCAGTTCTTC	CASSFGTSGNEQFF
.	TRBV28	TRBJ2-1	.	TGTGCCAGCAGTCCTAGAACCCGAGTCAGACACAATGAGCAGTTCTTC	CASSPRTRVRHNEQFF
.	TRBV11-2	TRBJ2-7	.	TGTGCCAGCAGCTTAGATGTATACGGGGCCTCGAGGACTCGGGAGCAGTACTTC	CASSLDVYGASRTREQYF
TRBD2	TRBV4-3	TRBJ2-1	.	TGCGCCAGCAGCCACTCGGGACTAGCGGGAGACAATGAGCAGTTCTTC	CASSHSGLAGDNEQFF
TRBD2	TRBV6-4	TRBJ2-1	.	TGTGCCAGCAAGGCGGGAGGGGGGACTGAGCAGTTCTTC	CASKAGGGTEQFF
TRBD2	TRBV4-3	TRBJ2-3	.	TGCGCCAGCAGCCAAGATCACCGACTAGCTGGCGCAGATACGCAGTATTTT	CASSQDHRLAGADTQYF
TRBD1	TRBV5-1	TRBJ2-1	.	TGCGCCAGCAGCTCCGGGACAGGGATTAATGAGCAGTTCTTC	CASSSGTGINEQFF
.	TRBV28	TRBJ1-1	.	TGTGCCAGCAGTTTAATGGGAACTGAAGCTTTCTTT	CASSLMGTEAFF
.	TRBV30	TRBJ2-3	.	TGTGCCTGGAGTGTCTCGGACACAGATACGCAGTATTTT	CAWSVSDTDTQYF
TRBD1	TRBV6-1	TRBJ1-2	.	TGTGCCAGCAGGGAGGCAGGGGGGTATGGCTACACCTTC	CASREAGGYGYTF
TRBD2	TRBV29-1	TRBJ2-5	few	TGCAGCGTTCACCCTGGGGGGGAAGAGACCCAGTACTTC	CSVHPGGEETQYF
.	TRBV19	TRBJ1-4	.	TGTGCCAGTAGTGATAAGGGACGTAGTAATGAAAAACTGTTTTTT	CASSDKGRSNEKLFF
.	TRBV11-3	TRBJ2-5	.	TGTGCCAGCAGCTCGGGCAGGGGAAACCAAGAGACCCAGTACTTC	CASSSGRGNQETQYF
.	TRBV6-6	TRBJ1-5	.	TGTGCCAGCAGTCCATTACCCCCGGCAAACCGCCAGCCCCAGCATTTT	CASSPLPPANRQPQHF
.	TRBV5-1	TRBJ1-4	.	TGCGCCAGCAGCTTGGCTCAGGGGTTTAATGAAAAACTGTTTTTT	CASSLAQGFNEKLFF
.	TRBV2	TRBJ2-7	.	TGTGCCAGCAGTGAAGGGTTTTCGCCCGAGCAGTACTTC	CASSEGFSPEQYF
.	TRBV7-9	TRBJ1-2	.	TGTGCCAGCAGCGGGCCACAGGCGATTAATCAGTATGGCTACACCTTC	CASSGPQAINQYGYTF
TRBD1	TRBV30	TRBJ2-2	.	TGTGCCTGGTTCCAGGGGGCCACCGGGGAGCTGTTTTTT	CAWFQGATGELFF
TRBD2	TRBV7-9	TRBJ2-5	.	TGTGCCAGCAGGTCAAGCGGGGAGAAAGAGACCCAGTACTTC	CASRSSGEKETQYF
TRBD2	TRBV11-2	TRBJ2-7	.	TGTGCCAGCAGCCTCGGGGGGGCAGGATACGAGCAGTACTTC	CASSLGGAGYEQYF
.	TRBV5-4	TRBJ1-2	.	TGTGCCAGCAGCTTGGATCCGGGGGGGGACTATGGCTACACCTTC	CASSLDPGGDYGYTF
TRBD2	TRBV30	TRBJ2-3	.	TGTGCCTGGGTAGCGGGAGGAAGAACAGATACGCAGTATTTT	CAWVAGGRTDTQYF
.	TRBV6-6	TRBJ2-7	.	TGTGCCAGCAGCCCTACGGGTGGGCAGGGAGGCTACGAGCAGTACTTC	CASSPTGGQGGYEQYF
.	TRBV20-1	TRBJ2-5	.	TGCAGTGCTAGGGTCCAGACCCAGTACTTC	CSARVQTQYF
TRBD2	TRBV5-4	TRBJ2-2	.	TGTGCCAGCAGGGGTGCGCGGGAGGGGAACACCGGGGAGCTGTTTTTT	CASRGAREGNTGELFF
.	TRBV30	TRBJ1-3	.	TGTGCCTGGAAAGAGAGCGGAAACACCATATATTTT	CAWKESGNTIYF
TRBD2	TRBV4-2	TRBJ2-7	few	TGTGCCAGCAGCCAGACACTAGCGGGACCCCACGAGCAGTACTTC	CASSQTLAGPHEQYF
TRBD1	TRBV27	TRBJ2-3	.	TGTGCCAGCGGCTCTCCGGGACAGATCCTTGCAGATACGCAGTATTTT	CASGSPGQILADTQYF
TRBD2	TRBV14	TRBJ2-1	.	TGTGCCAGCAGCCAATCCCGGACTAGCGGGTGGACTTACAATGAGCAGTTCTTC	CASSQSRTSGWTYNEQFF
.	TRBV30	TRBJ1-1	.	TGTGCCTGGAATCGGCAGGGCGGAACTGAAGCTTTCTTT	CAWNRQGGTEAFF
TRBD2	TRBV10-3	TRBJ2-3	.	TGTGCCATCAGTGCCGGGGGAGGGACCCGGGGGTATACGCAGTATTTT	CAISAGGGTRGYTQYF
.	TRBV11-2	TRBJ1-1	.	TGTGCCAGCAGCTTAAGGGGGGGGAACACTGAAGCTTTCTTT	CASSLRGGNTEAFF
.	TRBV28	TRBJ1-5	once	TGTGCCAGCACGACAGGATATCAGCCCCAGCATTTT	CASTTGYQPQHF
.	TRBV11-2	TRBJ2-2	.	TGTGCCAGCAGCTTAATTTCAGTTGCGGGCACCGGGGAGCTGTTTTTT	CASSLISVAGTGELFF
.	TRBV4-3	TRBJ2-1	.	TGCGCCAGCAGCCAAGAAGGTAGCGGCCACAATGAGCAGTTCTTC	CASSQEGSGHNEQFF
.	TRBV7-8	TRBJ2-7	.	TGTGCCAGCAGCCCCAGGGGAACCTCCTACGAGCAGTACTTC	CASSPRGTSYEQYF
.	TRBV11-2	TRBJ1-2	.	TGTGCCAGCAGCTTAGAGGGCGGGGCTAACTATGGCTACACCTTC	CASSLEGGANYGYTF
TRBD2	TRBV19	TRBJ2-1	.	TGTGCCAGTAGCGTAGCGGGAGGGCATGAGCAGTTCTTC	CASSVAGGHEQFF
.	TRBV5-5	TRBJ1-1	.	TGTGCCAGCAGCTTGGGCGTGAGGACAATTGAAGCTTTCTTT	CASSLGVRTIEAFF
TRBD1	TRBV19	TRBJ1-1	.	TGTGCCAGTAGTATAGGTGGGAACAGGGGGAACACTGAAGCTTTCTTT	CASSIGGNRGNTEAFF